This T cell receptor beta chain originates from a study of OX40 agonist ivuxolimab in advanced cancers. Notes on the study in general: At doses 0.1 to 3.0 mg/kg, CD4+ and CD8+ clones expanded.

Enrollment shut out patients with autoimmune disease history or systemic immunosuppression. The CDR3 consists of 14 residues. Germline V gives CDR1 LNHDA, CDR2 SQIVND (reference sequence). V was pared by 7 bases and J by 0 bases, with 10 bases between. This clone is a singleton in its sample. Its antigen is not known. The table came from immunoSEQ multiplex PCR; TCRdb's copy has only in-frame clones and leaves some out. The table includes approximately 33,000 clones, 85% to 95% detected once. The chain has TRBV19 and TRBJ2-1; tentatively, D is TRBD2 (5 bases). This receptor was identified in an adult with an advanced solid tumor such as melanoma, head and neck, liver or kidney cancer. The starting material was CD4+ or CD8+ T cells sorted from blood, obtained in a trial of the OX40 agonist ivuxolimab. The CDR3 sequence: CASKSGSSYNEQFF. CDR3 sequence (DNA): TGTGCCAGTAAATCGGGGAGCTCCTACAATGAGCAGTTCTTC.